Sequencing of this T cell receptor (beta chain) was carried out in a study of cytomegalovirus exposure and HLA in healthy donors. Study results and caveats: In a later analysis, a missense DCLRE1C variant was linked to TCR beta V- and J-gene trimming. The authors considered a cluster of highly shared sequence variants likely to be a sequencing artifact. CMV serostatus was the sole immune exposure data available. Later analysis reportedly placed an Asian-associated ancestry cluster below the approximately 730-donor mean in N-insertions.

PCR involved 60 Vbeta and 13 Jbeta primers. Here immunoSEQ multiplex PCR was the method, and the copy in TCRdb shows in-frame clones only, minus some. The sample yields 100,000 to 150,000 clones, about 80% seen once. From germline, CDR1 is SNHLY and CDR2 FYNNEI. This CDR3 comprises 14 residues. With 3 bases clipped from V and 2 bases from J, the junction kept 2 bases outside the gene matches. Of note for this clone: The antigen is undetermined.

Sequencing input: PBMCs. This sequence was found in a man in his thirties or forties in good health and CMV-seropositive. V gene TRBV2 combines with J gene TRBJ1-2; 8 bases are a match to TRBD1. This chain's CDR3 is CASSDRGRNYGYTF. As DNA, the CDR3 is TGTGCCAGCAGTGACAGGGGGCGGAACTATGGCTACACCTTC. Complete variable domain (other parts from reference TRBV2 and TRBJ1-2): EPEVTQTPSHQVTQMGQEVILRCVPISNHLYFYWYRQILGQKVEFLVSFYNNEISEKSEIFDDQFSVERPDGSNFTLKIRSTKLEDSAMYFCASSDRGRNYGYTFGSGTRLTVV.